One TCR beta chain is described in this entry. Other DNA sequences from this sample encode an identical CDR3 as well. These data originate in a study of blood T cell repertoires in COVID-19. Germline values: CDR1 LGHDT, CDR2 YNNKEL (reference sequence). The junction had 3 bases not matched to a gene; V was cut back by 4 bases and J by 8 bases. The CDR3 sequence is 12 residues long. Assay used: immunoSEQ multiplex PCR; TCRdb lists only in-frame clones, some missing. The repertoire includes about 130,000 clones, about nine tenths of them detected once, and more than 9.5% sits in the top ten. The specimen was peripheral blood. The sequence was collected from a woman aged 70-85 years with COVID-19, enrolled during active disease. The V gene is TRBV3-1 (or the pseudogene TRBV3-2), the J gene TRBJ1-1; 8 bases match TRBD1. Here the CDR3 DNA reads TGTGCCAGCAGCCTGGGGGACAGGGAAGCTTTCTTT. Amino acid sequence: CASSLGDREAFF.